These 18 T cell receptor beta chains came from one sample sequenced in a study of diagnostic markers for celiac disease. Following a re-call of the reads, TCRdb has one entry per CDR3 protein and lacks DNA. The sample has about 7,500 distinct CDR3 sequences, and its top ten clones hold around 6%. Material for sequencing was either unsorted cells or a sorted T cell fraction (not recorded which). All receptors come from a human donor. This table probably holds off-target reads from a library built for another chain.

The chain carries TRBV7-2 and TRBJ2-3; TCRdb gives TRBD2 as the D gene, but with no DNA this cannot be confirmed. The CDR3 extends over 16 amino acids. CDR1 is SGHTA, CDR2 FQGNSA, per germline. CDR3 in amino acids: CASSSGLVVGTDTQYF.

This chain joins TRBV7-2 and TRBJ2-3; there is no DNA to check the TCRdb D call of TRBD2. The CDR3 length is 16 residues. From germline, CDR1 is SGHTA and CDR2 FQGNSA. This chain's CDR3 is CASKKREGQFTDTQYF.

V usage is TRBV20-1 and J usage is TRBJ2-1; TCRdb returns TRBD2, unconfirmable since there is no DNA. This CDR3 is 14 amino acids long. Germline V gene lookup returns CDR1 DFQATT and CDR2 SNEGSKA (reference sequence). CDR3 sequence: CSAQGLAGDNEQFF.

The rearrangement uses TRBV12-3 or TRBV12-4 and TRBJ1-1. CDR3 length equals 14 residues. CDR3 sequence: CASTLMSANTEAFF.

CDR3 in amino acids: CASKEVGVVYEQYF. V usage is TRBV7-2 and J usage is TRBJ2-7; TCRdb's D gene call, TRBD2, goes unchecked for lack of DNA. This CDR3 has 14 residues. Germline V CDR1 and CDR2: SGHTA, FQGNSA.

The genes are TRBV7-2 and TRBJ2-1; TCRdb's D gene call, TRBD1, goes unchecked for lack of DNA. This CDR3 contains 15 residues. Germline assignment: CDR1 SGHTA and CDR2 FQGNSA. The CDR3 loop is CASSPDRGMGNEQFF.

The J gene is TRBJ2-1, the V gene TRBV28; TCRdb's D gene call, TRBD1, goes unchecked for lack of DNA. The CDR3 length is 16 residues. CDR1 MDHEN and CDR2 SYDVKM come from the germline V gene. CDR3 protein: CASSLYQDGGAGEQFF.

The chain recombines TRBV19 with TRBJ2-3; the TCRdb D gene call, TRBD2, has no DNA to confirm it. Looked up from germline, CDR1 is LNHDA and CDR2 is SQIVND (reference sequence). CDR3 length equals 14 residues. CDR3: CASSILAGTDTQYF.

This sequence joins TRBV5-1 and TRBJ1-1; absent DNA, TCRdb's TRBD1 call cannot be checked. CDR3 size: 15 residues. Germline CDR1 SGHRS, CDR2 YFSETQ. The CDR3 spells CASSFFQGGSTEAFF.

This clonotype registers medium-sized (0.01 to 0.1%) by frequency. V and J are TRBV11-2 and TRBJ2-2; TCRdb's D call, TRBD2, is unchecked because there is no DNA. The germline gives CDR1 SGHAT, CDR2 FQNNGV. CDR3 length: 16 residues. CDR3 protein: CASSLRLASDTRELFF.

The V call is TRBV5-1, the J call TRBJ2-6; TCRdb picks TRBD1, but there is no DNA to check that call. The germline V gene has CDR1 SGHRS and CDR2 YFSETQ. This CDR3 has 14 amino acids. CDR3 region: CASSFGQGANVLTF.

The chain combines TRBV29-1 with TRBJ1-1. CDR1 SQVTM and CDR2 ANQGSEA come from the germline V gene. This CDR3 region has 14 residues. The CDR3 spells CSVSTGSMNTEAFF.

J is TRBJ2-5 and V is TRBV29-1; TCRdb's assignment of TRBD1 cannot be checked, as there is no DNA. This CDR3 contains 16 residues. Germline V gene sequence: CDR1 SQVTM, CDR2 ANQGSEA. The CDR3 is CSVDNPDRQRGETQYF.

The rearrangement joins TRBV4-1 to TRBJ2-7. The CDR3 length is 13 residues. CDR1 and CDR2 (germline): MGHRA, YSYEKL. CDR3 loop: CASSPATAYEQYF.

The genes are TRBV20-1 and TRBJ1-1; TCRdb gives TRBD1 as the D gene, but with no DNA this cannot be confirmed. This CDR3 is 15 amino acids long. The germline gives CDR1 DFQATT, CDR2 SNEGSKA (reference sequence). CDR3 loop: CSAGKRVQGWTEAFF.

Measured by frequency, this clonotype is medium-sized. The chain links TRBV5-1 to TRBJ2-1; TCRdb picks TRBD1, but there is no DNA to check that call. The CDR3 length is 19 residues. CDR1 is SGHRS, CDR2 YFSETQ, per germline. The CDR3 sequence is CASSAGTGGRAPLYNEQFF. The full variable domain, rest sourced from reference TRBV5-1 and TRBJ2-1, is KAGVTQTPRYLIKTRGQQVTLSCSPISGHRSVSWYQQTPGQGLQFLFEYFSETQRNKGNFPGRFSGRQFSNSRSEMNVSTLELGDSALYLCASSAGTGGRAPLYNEQFFGPGTRLTVL.

The chain is built from TRBV5-1 and TRBJ1-2; absent DNA, TCRdb's TRBD1 call cannot be checked. CDR3 size: 17 residues. The germline V gene encodes CDR1 SGHRS and CDR2 YFSETQ. CDR3 amino acids: CASSLGAWDSEVYGYTF.

The V gene is TRBV29-1, the J gene TRBJ2-2; TCRdb picks TRBD2, but there is no DNA to check that call. The CDR3 length is 14 residues. The germline gives CDR1 SQVTM, CDR2 ANQGSEA. CDR3 sequence: CSVAGPYTTGELFF.